What follows is one T cell receptor beta chain and its context. Its antigen is currently not known. The input lacks base qualities; no much larger clone sits a single base away. Genomic DNA was extracted from sorted cells with the Quick-DNA Microprep Kit. TCRbeta DNA was amplified with the immunoSEQ hsTCRbeta kit following the manufacturer's protocol. An Illumina MiSeq instrument was used to sequence the TCRbeta libraries. The published analysis was carried out like this. Removing out-of-frame sequences left 2 million to 2.5 million distinct TCRbeta sequences, an average of approximately 65,000 per individual. Two values were used to score each individual: the count of some 150 previously reported CMV-associated TCRbeta sequences and the total count of productive distinct TCRbeta sequences. A beta-binomial model was reimplemented in Python, and random forests from scikit-learn, run with default parameters, were trained on data from the US cohort. Classifier performance on the Belgian cohort was summarized as median AUC with percentile confidence intervals calculated over 10,000 bootstrap iterations. What TCRdb holds here is the immuneACCESS table cut down to in-frame rearrangements. Part of the clones is not present; checked against another copy, under half of the missing clones reflect an unresolved V gene, and the others are unexplained. V, J and clone size are taken as reported in that table, and D and trimming were inferred from the DNA itself. The sample profile shows approximately 63,000 clones; less than 85% of them were found once. The ten largest clones take up over 0.4% of the sample.

There are 13 amino acids in the CDR3, from cysteine to phenylalanine inclusive. Only the CDR3 DNA stays, 39 bases, in frame from base 1. Cut back by 0 bases and 6 bases, the V and J ends lie 10 bases apart. The CDR1 and CDR2 encoded by the germline V gene (reference sequence) are GTSNPN and SVGIG. A FACSAria II was used to sort memory CD4+ T cells, defined as single viable CD3+CD4+CD8-CD45RO+ cells. To determine CMV serostatus, a Roche Elecsys assay was used that detects serum IgG against CMV pp150, pp28, p38 and p52. After thawing, total CD4+ T cells were enriched by positive selection with CD4 magnetic microbeads. Samples originated from another study that specifically interrogated the CD4+ T cell memory repertoire. Peripheral blood mononuclear cells were isolated and cryopreserved according to standard operating procedures, and serum was stored at -80 degrees C. The staining used CD3-PerCP (BW264/56), CD4-APC (RPA-T4), CD45RO-PE (UCHT1) and CD8-Pacific Orange (3B5) antibodies, and Sytox blue was used to exclude non-viable cells.

This entry is derived from a study of memory CD4+ T cells and cytomegalovirus serostatus (dated by TCRdb to between 2018 and 2021). Regarding the study in general: The cohort comprised roughly 35 healthy Belgian adults, 9 CMV seropositive and around 24 CMV seronegative. To replicate a published TCR-based CMV serostatus classifier, the researchers sequenced the CD4+ memory TCRbeta repertoires of a Belgian cohort whose cytomegalovirus serostatus was known.

The investigation overall reported the following: Of more than 150 previously reported CMV-associated TCRbeta sequences, approximately 70 appeared in the CD4+ memory repertoires, each in one to five individuals. For predicting CMV serostatus, the median bootstrapped AUC was about 0.96 using the original framework and roughly 0.92 using a US-trained random forest. On the Belgian cohort, the classifier based on the original framework reached a median bootstrapped AUC of approximately 0.95, with a 95% CI of 0.76-1.00. The results were interpreted as suggesting that the CMV-associated TCR signature is mostly present in the CD4+ memory repertoire. Only CD4+CD45RO+ memory cells were sequenced, in contrast to the original study, in which naive and memory CD4+ and CD8+ populations were covered.

The specimen was memory CD4+ T cells from blood. The sequence came from an adult in good health and CMV-seronegative. Some clones in this sample may be carry-over from other donors' samples. Recombination linked TRBV30 to TRBJ2-3, with the D gene call left open. The CDR3: CAWSVTTWDTQYF. Read as DNA, the sequence is TGTGCCTGGAGTGTAACCACCTGGGATACGCAGTATTTT. The reference TRBV30 and TRBJ2-3 proteins fill in what lies around the CDR3, so the full variable domain reads SQTIHQWPATLVQPVGSPLSLECTVEGTSNPNLYWYRQAAGRGLQLLFYSVGIGQISSEVPQNLSASRPQDRQFILSSKKLLLSDSGFYLCAWSVTTWDTQYFGPGTRLTVL.